The clone carrying this T cell receptor (beta chain) was seen repeatedly, ten times or more. Its antigen remains unidentified. The sample comes from a study of prognosis after radiotherapy for stage I lung cancer. Study information: Considered medically inoperable were all of the patients with non-small cell lung cancer. Study observations and caveats: Among patients who developed distant metastases, Shannon entropy after stereotactic body radiation therapy was lower.

Template was genomic DNA; TCR beta CDR3 amplified in two multiplex PCR rounds. Round one of PCR was performed, and it used primers specific to each TRBV and TRBJ gene. TCRdb fed the multiplex PCR reads into MiXCR, producing one record per CDR3 protein. Of roughly 13,000 distinct CDR3 sequences in the sample, about 60% were seen once. CDR3 length: 15 amino acids. Germline CDR1 is SGDLS and CDR2 is YYNGEE. Trimming left V 1 base short and J 7 bases short, with 14 bases between. The specimen was PBMCs, collected before or after stereotactic body radiation therapy (not recorded which). The chain couples TRBV9 to TRBJ1-4, with a weak D call TRBD1 (5 bases). The TCR was taken from a donor over 45 with non-small cell lung cancer. The CDR3 sequence is CASSVSLGQSEKLFF. In DNA form, the CDR3 reads TGTGCCAGCAGCGTATCCTTGGGGCAGTCTGAAAAACTGTTTTTT.